Detailed here is one T cell receptor (beta chain). The data were produced by immunoSEQ multiplex PCR, yet TCRdb's version contains in-frame clones alone and is incomplete. The sample comprises roughly 2,000,000 clones, approximately 92% of which are singletons, and more than 1.5% rests with the top ten. This sample is drawn from a study of shared clonotypes between healthy human individuals. CD45RO-negative CD8 cells positively selected for CCR7 made up the naive population, which excluded terminally differentiated effector memory CD45RA+ cells. Within Nashville, Tennessee resided all donors, each a Caucasian adult. The CDR3 runs 18 residues. J gave up 2 bases and V 0 bases, and 12 bases lay outside the gene matches. Germline assignment: CDR1 MGHRA and CDR2 YSYEKL.

The sequence came from a man between 18 and 35 years old in good health. Some clones in this sample may be carry-over from other donors' samples. The specimen was naive CD8+ T cells from PBMCs. This chain joins TRBV4-1 and TRBJ2-5; TRBD2 matches 7 bases. This CDR3 is CASSQDPRSWRGQETQYF. Written as DNA, the CDR3 is TGCGCCAGCAGCCAAGATCCGAGGTCGTGGCGGGGGCAAGAGACCCAGTACTTC.